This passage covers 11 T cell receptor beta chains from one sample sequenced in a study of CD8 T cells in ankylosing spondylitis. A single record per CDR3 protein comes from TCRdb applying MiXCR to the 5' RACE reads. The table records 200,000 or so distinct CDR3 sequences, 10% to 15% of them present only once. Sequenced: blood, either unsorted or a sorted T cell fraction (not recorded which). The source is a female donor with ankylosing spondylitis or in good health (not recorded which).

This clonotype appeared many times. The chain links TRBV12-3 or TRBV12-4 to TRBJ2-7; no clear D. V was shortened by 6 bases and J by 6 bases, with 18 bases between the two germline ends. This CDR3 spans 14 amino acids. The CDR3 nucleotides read TGTGCCAGCAGGGCAGGACCAACCGCCTCCGAGCAGTACTTC. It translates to CASRAGPTASEQYF.

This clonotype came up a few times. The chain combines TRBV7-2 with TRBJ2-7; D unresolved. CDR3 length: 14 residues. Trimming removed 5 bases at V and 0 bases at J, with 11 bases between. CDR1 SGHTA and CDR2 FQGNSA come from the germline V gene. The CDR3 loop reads CASSPAMLSYEQYF. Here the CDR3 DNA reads TGTGCCAGCAGCCCCGCTATGCTCTCCTACGAGCAGTACTTC. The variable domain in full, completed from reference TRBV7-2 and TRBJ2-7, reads GAGVSQSPSNKVTEKGKDVELRCDPISGHTALYWYRQSLGQGLEFLIYFQGNSAPDKSGLPSDRFSAERTGGSVSTLTIQRTQQEDSAVYLCASSPAMLSYEQYFGPGTRLTVT.

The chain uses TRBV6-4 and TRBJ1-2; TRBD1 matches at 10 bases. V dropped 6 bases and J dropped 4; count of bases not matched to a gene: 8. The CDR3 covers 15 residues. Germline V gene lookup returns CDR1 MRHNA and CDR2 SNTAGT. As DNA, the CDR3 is TGTGCCAGCAGCCTCGGGACAGGGGAAACCTATGGCTACACCTTC. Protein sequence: CASSLGTGETYGYTF.

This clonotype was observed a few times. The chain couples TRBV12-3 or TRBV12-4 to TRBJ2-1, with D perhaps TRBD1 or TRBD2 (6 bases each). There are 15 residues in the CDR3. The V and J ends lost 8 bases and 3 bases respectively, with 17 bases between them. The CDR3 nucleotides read TGTGCCAGCGGCAAGGGGGGTAGCGGCTACAATGAGCAGTTCTTC. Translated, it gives CASGKGGSGYNEQFF.

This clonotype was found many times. CDR3 bases: TGTGCCAGCAGCCAGGGGAGTGGGCCCTACAATGAGCAGTTCTTC. Amino acids: CASSQGSGPYNEQFF. The chain has TRBV4-2 and TRBJ2-1; possibly TRBD2 for D (5 bases). Germline CDR1 LGHNA, CDR2 YNFKEQ. The ends were cut back, 3 bases at V and 2 bases at J, with 11 bases in the middle. The CDR3 totals 15 residues.

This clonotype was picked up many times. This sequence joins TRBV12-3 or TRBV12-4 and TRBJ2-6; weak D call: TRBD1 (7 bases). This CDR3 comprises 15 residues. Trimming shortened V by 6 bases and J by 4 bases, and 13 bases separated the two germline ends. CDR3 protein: CASSSRGVGANVLTF. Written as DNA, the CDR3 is TGTGCCAGCAGCTCCAGGGGGGTCGGGGCCAACGTCCTGACTTTC.

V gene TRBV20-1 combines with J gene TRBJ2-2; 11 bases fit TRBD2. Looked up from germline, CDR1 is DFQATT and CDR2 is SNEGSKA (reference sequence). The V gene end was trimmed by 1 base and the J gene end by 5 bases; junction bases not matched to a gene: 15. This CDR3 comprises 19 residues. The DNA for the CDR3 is TGCAGTGCTAGAGCCCAAGGACTAGCGGGTCTCCGGTCGACCGGGGAGCTGTTTTTT. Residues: CSARAQGLAGLRSTGELFF.

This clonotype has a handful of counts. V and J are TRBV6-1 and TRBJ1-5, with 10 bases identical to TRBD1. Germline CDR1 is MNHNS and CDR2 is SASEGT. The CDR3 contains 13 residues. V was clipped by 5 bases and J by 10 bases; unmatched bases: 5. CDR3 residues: CASSRTGGGPQHF. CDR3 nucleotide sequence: TGTGCCAGCAGTCGGACAGGGGGGGGACCCCAGCATTTT.

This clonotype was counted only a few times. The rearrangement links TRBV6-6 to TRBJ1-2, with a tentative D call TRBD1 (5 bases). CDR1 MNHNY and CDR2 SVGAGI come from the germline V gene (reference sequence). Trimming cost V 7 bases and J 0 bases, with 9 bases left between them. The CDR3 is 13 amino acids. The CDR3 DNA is TGTGCCAGCACCCAAGGGGCTAACTATGGCTACACCTTC. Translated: CASTQGANYGYTF.

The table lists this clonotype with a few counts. The CDR3 sequence is CSVAWGQGAYEQYF. The CDR3 bases are TGCAGCGTGGCGTGGGGACAGGGGGCTTACGAGCAGTACTTC. The chain combines TRBV29-1 with TRBJ2-7; 12 bases match TRBD1. This CDR3 region has 14 residues. Trimming at V came to 6 bases and at J to 4 bases, leaving 7 bases not matched to a gene. Germline assignment: CDR1 SQVTM and CDR2 ANQGSEA.

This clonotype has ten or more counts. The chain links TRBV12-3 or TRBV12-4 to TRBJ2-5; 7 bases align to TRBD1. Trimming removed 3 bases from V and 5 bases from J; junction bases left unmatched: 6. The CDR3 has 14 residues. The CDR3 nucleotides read TGTGCCAGCAGTTTCGTAGGGGGCTCTGAGACCCAGTACTTC. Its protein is CASSFVGGSETQYF.